Shown below are 16 T cell receptor beta chains from a single sample sequenced in a study of blood T cell repertoires in COVID-19. Profiling relied on immunoSEQ multiplex PCR, and the TCRdb table lists in-frame clones only, not all of them. This repertoire shows approximately 190,000 clones, about 81% found once; its top ten account for around 7.8%. The sample consisted of peripheral blood. These receptors were collected from a woman aged 55-70 years with COVID-19, enrolled during active disease.

The genes are TRBV3-1 (or the pseudogene TRBV3-2) and TRBJ1-1, with D tentatively TRBD1 (6 bases). CDR1 and CDR2 from the germline V gene are LGHDT and YNNKEL (reference sequence). V gave up 3 bases and J gave up 5 bases, with 7 bases separating them. This CDR3 comprises 12 residues. The CDR3 sequence: CASSQGATEAFF. CDR3 nucleotides: TGTGCCAGCAGCCAGGGGGCAACTGAAGCTTTCTTT.

The rearrangement links TRBV30 to TRBJ2-7; 14 bases agree with TRBD2. J gave up 2 bases and V 5 bases, and 5 bases lay outside the gene matches. CDR1 and CDR2 from the germline V gene are GTSNPN and SVGIG (reference sequence). This CDR3 comprises 15 residues. Written as DNA, the CDR3 is TGTGCCTGGGCGACTAGCGGGAGGGCCGCCTACGAGCAGTACTTC. Protein: CAWATSGRAAYEQYF.

At least ten counts were recorded for this clone. The chain combines TRBV6-2 or TRBV6-3 with TRBJ1-5; TRBD1 is a possible D gene (6 bases). Trimming cost V 4 bases and J 0 bases, with 22 bases left between them. The CDR3 extends over 19 amino acids. The germline V gene has CDR1 MNHEY and CDR2 SVGEGT. DNA for the CDR3: TGTGCCAGCAGTTCCGTCCTTGGCTCAGGGGCTTATAGCAATCAGCCCCAGCATTTT. Translation gives CASSSVLGSGAYSNQPQHF.

CDR3 DNA: TGTGCCAGCAGCCAAGTAGGAGCTTTCTATGAGCAGTTCTTC. This encodes CASSQVGAFYEQFF. The chain recombines TRBV4-2 with TRBJ2-1; unclear D gene. V was cut by 1 base and J by 8 bases, with 12 bases left in between. The CDR3 has 14 amino acids. The V gene's germline CDR1 is LGHNA and CDR2 YNFKEQ.

The gene calls are TRBV27 and TRBJ1-4, with 8 bases fitting TRBD1. The CDR3 is 14 amino acids. From germline, CDR1 is MNHEY and CDR2 SMNVEV (reference sequence). V lost 7 bases and J lost 7; bases outside the gene matches: 8. The CDR3 DNA reads TGTGCCAGCATGGGCAGGGGGCTTGGTGAAAAACTGTTTTTT. Translating it yields CASMGRGLGEKLFF.

A single count supports this clone. The rearrangement joins TRBV5-4 to TRBJ1-2, with a weak D call TRBD1 (6 bases). The CDR3 sequence is 13 residues long. Trimming took 8 bases from V and 4 from J, leaving 15 bases between them. Germline lookup yields CDR1 SGHNT and CDR2 YYREEE (reference sequence). The DNA of the CDR3 is TGTGCCAGTCGAGGACAGAGCATCTATGGCTACACCTTC. It yields the protein CASRGQSIYGYTF.

The genes are TRBV2 and TRBJ2-3, with no clear D. V was pared by 4 bases and J by 7 bases, with 12 bases between. The CDR3 totals 13 residues. Germline CDR1 SNHLY, CDR2 FYNNEI. CDR3 sequence (DNA): TGTGCCAGCAGTGCAGGTCCGGCAAATACGCAGTATTTT. Encoded protein: CASSAGPANTQYF.

Only one count was recorded for this clone. V usage is TRBV5-1 and J usage is TRBJ1-2; TRBD1 is a possible D gene (6 bases). CDR1 is SGHRS and CDR2 is YFSETQ in the germline V gene. Trimming removed 4 bases at V and 6 bases at J, with 16 bases between. The CDR3 covers 14 residues. CDR3 in DNA: TGCGCCAGCAGCGCCGGACAGTCGACGGATGGCTACACCTTC. It translates to CASSAGQSTDGYTF.

V gene TRBV6-1 combines with J gene TRBJ1-4; 8 positions match TRBD1. After removal of 0 bases from V and 7 bases from J, the junction contained 7 bases not matched to a gene. In germline, CDR1 is MNHNS, CDR2 SASEGT. The length of the CDR3 is 16 residues. The DNA for the CDR3 is TGTGCCAGCAGTGAAGCGTTCAGGGGGCGCGGTGAAAAACTGTTTTTT. This codes for CASSEAFRGRGEKLFF.

The CDR3 nucleotides are TGTGCCAGTAGACCGACAGGGCGCACAGATACGCAGTATTTT. Protein product: CASRPTGRTDTQYF. This sequence joins TRBV19 and TRBJ2-3, with TRBD1 matching 7 bases. The germline gives CDR1 LNHDA, CDR2 SQIVND (reference sequence). V shed 6 bases, J shed 1 base, and the junction held 4 bases outside the gene matches. This CDR3 spans 14 amino acids. Complete variable domain (other parts from reference TRBV19 and TRBJ2-3): DGGITQSPKYLFRKEGQNVTLSCEQNLNHDAMYWYRQDPGQGLRLIYYSQIVNDFQKGDIAEGYSVSREKKESFPLTVTSAQKNPTAFYLCASRPTGRTDTQYFGPGTRLTVL.

The V gene is TRBV6-9, the J gene TRBJ2-1, with 13 bases lining up with TRBD2. In germline, CDR1 is MNHGY, CDR2 SVAAGI. The CDR3 is made up of 16 amino acids. J lost 3 bases, V lost 8 bases, and 7 bases had no gene match. This CDR3 reads CASDGGLAGHYNEQFF. The CDR3 nucleotides read TGTGCCAGCGACGGGGGACTAGCGGGGCACTACAATGAGCAGTTCTTC.

The V call is TRBV18, the J call TRBJ1-6; possibly TRBD1 for D (6 bases). The CDR3 runs to 17 residues. The germline V gene encodes CDR1 KGHSH and CDR2 LQKENI. Trimming removed 0 bases from V and 7 bases from J, with 16 bases in between. Here the CDR3 reads CASSPPTGGIGNSPLHF. The CDR3 nucleotides are TGTGCCAGCTCACCACCGACAGGAGGTATTGGCAATTCACCCCTCCACTTT.

The V and J genes are TRBV5-1 and TRBJ1-6, with 8 positions matching TRBD1. The CDR3 consists of 14 residues. The germline CDR1 and CDR2 sequences are SGHRS and YFSETQ. V lost 1 base and J lost 8; bases outside the gene matches: 2. The CDR3 coding sequence is TGCGCCAGCAGCTTGACAGGGGGTGATTCACCCCTCCACTTT. Amino acid sequence: CASSLTGGDSPLHF.

This chain links TRBV12-5 with TRBJ2-1; no clear D gene. CDR3 length: 12 amino acids. Between the trimmed V and J ends, which lost 4 bases and 9 bases, there was a span of 10 bases. Germline V CDR1 and CDR2: LGHNT, FRNRAP. CDR3: CASGSHYGEQFF. CDR3 sequence (DNA): TGTGCTAGTGGTTCCCACTACGGTGAGCAGTTCTTC.

This chain links TRBV21-1 with TRBJ1-1; the table calls TRBD1, which could not be checked here. TRBV21-1 is a known pseudogene. The CDR3 length is 14 residues. In DNA form, the CDR3 reads TGTGCCAGCAGCATAGACAGGGAGCGGACTGAAGCTTTCTTT. This codes for CASSIDRERTEAFF.

The chain has TRBV18 and TRBJ2-1; TRBD2 aligns across 8 bases. J was trimmed by 3 bases and V by 3 bases; bases with no gene match: 10. Germline lookup yields CDR1 KGHSH and CDR2 LQKENI. The CDR3 covers 17 residues. The chain's CDR3 is CASSPRGGRPNYNEQFF. The CDR3 DNA reads TGTGCCAGCTCACCGCGCGGCGGGAGGCCTAACTACAATGAGCAGTTCTTC.